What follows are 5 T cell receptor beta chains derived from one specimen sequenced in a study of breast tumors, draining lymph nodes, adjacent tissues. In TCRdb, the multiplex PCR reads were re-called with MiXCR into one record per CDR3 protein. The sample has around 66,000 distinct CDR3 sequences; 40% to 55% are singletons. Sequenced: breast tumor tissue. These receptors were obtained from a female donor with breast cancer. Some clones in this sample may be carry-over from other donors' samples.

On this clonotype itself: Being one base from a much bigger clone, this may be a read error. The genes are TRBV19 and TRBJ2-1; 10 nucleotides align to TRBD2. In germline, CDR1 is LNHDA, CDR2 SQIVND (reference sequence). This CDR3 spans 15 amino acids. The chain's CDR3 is CASSLTSGPYNERFF. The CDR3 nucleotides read TGTGCCAGTAGCCTGACTAGCGGGCCTTACAATGAGCGGTTCTTC.

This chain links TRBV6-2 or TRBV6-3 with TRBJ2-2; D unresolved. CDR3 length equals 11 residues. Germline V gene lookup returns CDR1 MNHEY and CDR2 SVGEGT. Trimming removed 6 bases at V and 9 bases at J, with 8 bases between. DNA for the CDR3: TGTGCCAGCAGCCTGACCAGGGAGCTGTTTTTT. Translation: CASSLTRELFF.

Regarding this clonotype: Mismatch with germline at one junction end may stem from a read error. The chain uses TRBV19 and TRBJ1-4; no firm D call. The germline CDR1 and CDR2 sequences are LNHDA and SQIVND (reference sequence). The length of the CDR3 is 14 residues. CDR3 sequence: CASSLMSYDDKLFF. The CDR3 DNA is TGTGCCAGTAGCTTGATGTCATATGATGACAAACTGTTTTTT.

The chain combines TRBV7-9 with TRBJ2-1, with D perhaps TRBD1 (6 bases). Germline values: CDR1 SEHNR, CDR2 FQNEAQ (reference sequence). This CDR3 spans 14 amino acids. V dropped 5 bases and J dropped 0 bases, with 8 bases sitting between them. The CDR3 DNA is TGTGCCAGCAGCCGGGACACCTCCTACAATGAGCAGTTCTTC. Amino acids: CASSRDTSYNEQFF.

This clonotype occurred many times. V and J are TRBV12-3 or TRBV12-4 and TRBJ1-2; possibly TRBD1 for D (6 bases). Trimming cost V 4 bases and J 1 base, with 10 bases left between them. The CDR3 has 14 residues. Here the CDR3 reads CASSSDSVNYGYTF. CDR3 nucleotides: TGTGCCAGCAGTTCGGACAGTGTTAACTATGGCTACACCTTC.